The 5 T cell receptor beta chains in this list originate from one sample, sequenced in a study of T-cell memory formation after mild COVID-19. TCRdb reprocessed the 5' RACE reads with MiXCR, giving one entry per CDR3 protein. The sample includes 200,000 to 300,000 distinct CDR3 sequences, 15% to 17% of them seen just once. Sequencing was carried out using PBMCs or a T cell subset sorted from them (not recorded which). These receptors were obtained from an adult woman who had mild COVID-19 (a few samples of this study predate the infection). Cell type and time point are not known.

The sample holds a few counts of this clonotype. The chain uses TRBV5-1 and TRBJ2-1, with D perhaps matching TRBD1 or TRBD2 (5 bases each). Germline assignment: CDR1 SGHRS and CDR2 YFSETQ. V lost 4 bases to trimming and J lost 5 bases, with 16 bases between them. The CDR3 length is 15 residues. CDR3 protein: CASSVSWGINNEQFF. CDR3 nucleotides: TGCGCCAGCAGCGTCTCCTGGGGGATTAACAATGAGCAGTTCTTC. Based on the CDR3 plus reference TRBV5-1 and TRBJ2-1, the full variable domain is KAGVTQTPRYLIKTRGQQVTLSCSPISGHRSVSWYQQTPGQGLQFLFEYFSETQRNKGNFPGRFSGRQFSNSRSEMNVSTLELGDSALYLCASSVSWGINNEQFFGPGTRLTVL.

CDR3 nucleotide sequence: TGCAGTGCTAGAGAGTGGGAGCGGAACACTGAAGCTTTCTTT. This codes for CSAREWERNTEAFF. This sequence joins TRBV20-1 and TRBJ1-1; D gene unclear. CDR1 and CDR2 (germline): DFQATT, SNEGSKA (reference sequence). The CDR3 is 14 amino acids. Trimming shortened V by 0 bases and J by 1 base, and 9 bases separated the two germline ends.

This clonotype was found many times. This chain uses TRBV4-1 with TRBJ2-5; TRBD2 aligns across 11 bases. The CDR3 spans 15 residues. CDR1 is MGHRA, CDR2 YSYEKL, per germline. V shed 1 base and J 4 bases; nucleotides not matched to a gene: 2. For the CDR3, the DNA is TGCGCCAGCAGCCAAGGACTAGCGGGGCCAGAGACCCAGTACTTC. Its protein is CASSQGLAGPETQYF.

This chain joins TRBV6-1 and TRBJ1-2, with D perhaps TRBD1 (6 bases). Germline CDR1 and CDR2: MNHNS and SASEGT. The CDR3 has 15 amino acids. V was trimmed by 0 bases and J by 5 bases, leaving 13 bases between them. The chain's CDR3 is CASSEARTALYGYTF. In DNA form, the CDR3 reads TGTGCCAGCAGTGAAGCCCGGACAGCTTTATATGGCTACACCTTC.

The J gene is TRBJ2-3, the V gene TRBV6-5, with 7 bases that match TRBD1. Germline V lookup: CDR1 MNHEY, CDR2 SVGAGI. With V trimmed by 2 bases and J by 3 bases, 5 bases remained unmatched. This CDR3 spans 15 amino acids. Here the CDR3 reads CASSYGTEITDTQYF. CDR3 bases: TGTGCCAGCAGTTACGGGACAGAAATAACAGATACGCAGTATTTT.